This TCR beta chain was observed in a study of blood T cell repertoires in COVID-19. Background on the study: Sample material is recorded as cDNA or gDNA derived from T cells, B-cell-depleted T cells, or PBMCs.

Under the authors' procedure: The authors estimated nucleated cell counts from reference gene primer amplification. The assay was immunoSEQ multiplex PCR, and TCRdb's table has in-frame clones only and misses some. V, J and clone size are taken as reported in that table, and D and trimming were inferred from the DNA itself. The table has more than 300,000 clones, 88% seen once; the top ten hold 1.2%. Donors were grouped by their self-reported clinical history. All recovered Cohort 3 donors got two negative PCRs, got clearance, or saw symptom resolution. CDR3 length equals 14 residues. J gave up 1 base and V 8 bases, and 4 bases lay outside the gene matches. Germline lookup yields CDR1 MDHEN and CDR2 SYDVKM.

The sample comprised PBMCs or T cells enriched from blood (not recorded which). The V and J genes are TRBV28 and TRBJ2-3; TRBD2 agrees at 9 bases. The TCR was taken from a woman aged 18-29 years who had recovered from COVID-19. The CDR3: CASSKRGGTDTQYF. In nucleotides, the CDR3 is TGTGCCAGCTCAAAGCGGGGGGGCACAGATACGCAGTATTTT.